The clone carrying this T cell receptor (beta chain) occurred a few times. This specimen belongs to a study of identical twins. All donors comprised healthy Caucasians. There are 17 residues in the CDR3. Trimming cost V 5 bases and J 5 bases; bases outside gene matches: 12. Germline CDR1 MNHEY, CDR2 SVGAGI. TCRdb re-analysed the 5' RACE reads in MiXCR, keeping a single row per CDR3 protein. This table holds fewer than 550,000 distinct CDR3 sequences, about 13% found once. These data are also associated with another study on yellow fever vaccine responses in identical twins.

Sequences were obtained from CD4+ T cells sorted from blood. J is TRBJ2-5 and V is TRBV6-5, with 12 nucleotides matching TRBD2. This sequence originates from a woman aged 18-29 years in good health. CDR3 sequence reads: CASSPSGLAGVRETQYF. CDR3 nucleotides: TGTGCCAGCAGTCCCTCGGGACTAGCGGGCGTGAGGGAGACCCAGTACTTC.